This entry lists 31 T cell receptor beta chains sequenced from one sample in a study of T cell clonality in common variable immunodeficiency. Study-level points and caveats: Common variable immunodeficiency TCR beta sequences reportedly had fewer deletions and N-nucleotide insertions.

These receptors lack a known antigen. Data came from immunoSEQ multiplex PCR; TCRdb stores just in-frame clones and leaves some out. Listed for the sample are around 28,000 clones, none seen a single time. Sequenced: peripheral blood mononuclear cells. All receptors derive from a human donor with common variable immunodeficiency.

This clone was seen a few times. The read ends 3 residues before the CDR3 terminus; that terminus is restored from the germline J gene. The genes are TRBV7-2 and TRBJ2-1; 10 nucleotides agree with TRBD2. V gave up 8 bases and J gave up 4 bases; unmatched junction bases: 5. The CDR3 consists of 14 residues. Germline V gene lookup returns CDR1 SGHTA and CDR2 FQGNSA. The CDR3 is CASGTSGIYNEQFF. CDR3 DNA (partial): TGTGCCAGCGGAACTAGCGGGATTTACAATGAG.

Regarding this clone: The CDR3 is cut off 3 residues early in the read; its end comes from the germline J gene. The gene calls are TRBV7-7 and TRBJ1-1; no reliable D call. Germline lookup yields CDR1 SSHAT and CDR2 FNYEAQ (reference sequence). The CDR3 has 13 residues. The V end was cut by 5 bases, the J end by 4 bases, with 11 bases between. The sequenced part of the CDR3 DNA is TGTGCCAGCAGCCTAACGTCGGTCACTGAA. It translates to CASSLTSVTE. The whole CDR3 sequence is CASSLTSVTEAFF.

This clone has just a few counts. The read halts 3 residues ahead of the CDR3 end, with the missing end drawn from the germline J gene. The chain has TRBV19 and TRBJ2-2; D is possibly TRBD1 (5 bases). Trimming cost V 2 bases and J 6 bases, with 10 bases left between them. The CDR3 length is 14 residues. The germline CDR1 and CDR2 sequences are LNHDA and SQIVND (reference sequence). CDR3 sequence: CASSIRWGAGELFF. CDR3 DNA, as far as it was read: TGTGCCAGTAGTATAAGGTGGGGCGCCGGGGAG.

This clone was picked up many times. Coverage ceases 3 residues before the CDR3 finishes, and the germline J gene fills in the end. The rearrangement joins TRBV10-3 to TRBJ1-5; no reliable D call. From germline, CDR1 is ENHRY and CDR2 SYGVKD. This CDR3 is 14 amino acids long. The V end lost 2 bases, the J end lost 2 bases, and 7 bases lay between the germline ends. The covered CDR3 bases are TGTGCCATCAGTGAGAGGAGGGGCAATCAGCCC. Its translation: CAISERRGNQP. The CDR3 in its entirety is CAISERRGNQPQHF.

The table lists this clone with many counts. The read ends 3 residues early relative to the CDR3; the germline J gene fills the gap. The chain is built from TRBV7-7 and TRBJ1-5; no reliable D call. With 5 bases removed from V and 3 bases from J, the gap between germline ends came to 11 bases. From germline, CDR1 is SSHAT and CDR2 FNYEAQ (reference sequence). CDR3 size: 14 residues. The CDR3 is CASSQTHYNQPQHF. Incomplete CDR3 DNA: TGTGCCAGCAGCCAAACACATTACAATCAGCCC.

This clone was seen many times. The read comes to an end 3 residues before the CDR3 does, leaving the germline J gene to fill in the end. The chain carries TRBV18 and TRBJ1-2; 11 nucleotides match TRBD1. CDR3 length: 14 residues. V dropped 6 bases and J dropped 6; count of bases not matched to a gene: 6. Germline V gene sequence: CDR1 KGHSH, CDR2 LQKENI. Incomplete CDR3 DNA: TGTGCCAGCTCTCTCGGACAGGGGGCAAATGGC. Translation: CASSLGQGANG. The full CDR3 protein reads CASSLGQGANGYTF.

This clone was seen only a few times. Sequencing ends 3 residues short of the CDR3 end; the germline J gene provides the rest. The J gene is TRBJ2-1, the V gene TRBV2, with 7 bases aligning to TRBD2. The germline gives CDR1 SNHLY, CDR2 FYNNEI. CDR3 length equals 13 residues. Trimming removed 6 bases from V and 5 bases from J; junction bases left unmatched: 4. The CDR3 bases that were read are TGTGCCAGCAGCCGGCGGGGGAACAATGAG. This encodes CASSRRGNNE. The entire CDR3 sequence reads CASSRRGNNEQFF.

In regard to this clone: The read halts 3 residues ahead of the CDR3 end, with the missing end drawn from the germline J gene. The chain combines TRBV6-4 with TRBJ1-2, with D uncertain. V was trimmed by 2 bases and J by 2 bases, leaving 9 bases between them. Germline CDR1 reads MRHNA; CDR2 reads SNTAGT. The CDR3 runs 14 residues. The covered CDR3 bases are TGTGCCAGCAGTGACGGGCATATAAACTATGGC. Translated, it gives CASSDGHINYG. The CDR3 in its entirety is CASSDGHINYGYTF.

Remarks on this clone: With the read ending 3 residues before the CDR3 end, the germline J gene is used to fill in that end. The V and J genes are TRBV7-9 and TRBJ2-7; TRBD2 matches at 10 bases. Germline CDR1 is SEHNR and CDR2 is FQNEAQ (reference sequence). J was trimmed by 0 bases and V by 1 base; bases with no gene match: 0. The CDR3 contains 15 residues. CDR3 bases read: TGTGCCAGCAGCTTAGGGACTAGCGGCTCCTACGAG. This encodes CASSLGTSGSYE. The complete CDR3 reads CASSLGTSGSYEQYF.

This clone was recorded at least ten times. The read comes to an end 3 residues before the CDR3 does, leaving the germline J gene to fill in the end. V gene TRBV30 combines with J gene TRBJ2-7; D call uncertain. The V end was cut by 3 bases, the J end by 1 base, with 4 bases between. From germline, CDR1 is GTSNPN and CDR2 SVGIG (reference sequence). CDR3 length: 11 amino acids. The CDR3 DNA, read in part, is TGTGCCTGGAGCCCGTCCTACGAG. It encodes CAWSPSYE. The complete CDR3 sequence is CAWSPSYEQYF.

This clone was observed at least ten times. The read terminates 3 residues before the CDR3 end, so the remaining end is supplied by the germline J gene. The chain recombines TRBV20-1 with TRBJ2-5; 9 bases are shared with TRBD2. CDR1 DFQATT and CDR2 SNEGSKA come from the germline V gene (reference sequence). V lost 6 bases and J lost 5; bases outside the gene matches: 10. The CDR3 totals 14 residues. The DNA read from the CDR3 is TGCAGTGCAGCCGCGGGGGGGTCGATGGAGACC. Translation gives CSAAAGGSMET. The entire CDR3 protein reads CSAAAGGSMETQYF.

Regarding this clone: The read is 3 residues too short to cover the CDR3 end, so that end is filled in from the germline J gene. The genes are TRBV19 and TRBJ1-3, with D perhaps TRBD1 (6 bases). CDR1 LNHDA and CDR2 SQIVND come from the germline V gene (reference sequence). V dropped 7 bases and J dropped 0 bases, with 13 bases sitting between them. The CDR3 is made up of 15 amino acids. CDR3 region: CASTQDRRSGNTIYF. The CDR3 bases that were read are TGTGCCAGTACCCAGGACAGACGCTCTGGAAACACC.

The table lists this clone with many counts. The read terminates 3 residues before the CDR3 end, so the remaining end is supplied by the germline J gene. V usage is TRBV20-1 and J usage is TRBJ1-1, with 9 bases identical to TRBD1. Trimming at V came to 4 bases and at J to 6 bases, leaving 12 bases not matched to a gene. The CDR3 sequence is 15 residues long. Germline CDR1 and CDR2: DFQATT and SNEGSKA (reference sequence). CDR3: CSAKPWDRDQPEAFF. The sequenced CDR3 bases are TGCAGTGCTAAACCCTGGGACAGGGACCAGCCTGAA.

Remarks on this clone: The CDR3 goes on 3 residues after the read ends, and that part is filled in from the germline J gene. The J gene is TRBJ1-5, the V gene TRBV6-2 or TRBV6-3, with TRBD1 identical over 7 bases. J gave up 5 bases and V 4 bases, and 8 bases lay outside the gene matches. This CDR3 spans 15 amino acids. Germline-derived CDR1 and CDR2 are MNHEY and SVGEGT. The sequenced CDR3 bases are TGTGCCAGCAGTTCAAGACAGGGTTGGGATCAGCCC. Translating it yields CASSSRQGWDQP. The full CDR3 reads CASSSRQGWDQPQHF.

The part of the CDR3 DNA that was read is TGTGCCAGCGGAGGGGTCTATGGC. Protein product: CASGGVYG. The whole CDR3 reads CASGGVYGYTF. The rearrangement uses TRBV7-6 and TRBJ1-2; tentative D call: TRBD1 (5 bases). The read ends 3 residues early relative to the CDR3; the germline J gene fills the gap. Germline V gene sequence: CDR1 SGHVS, CDR2 FNYEAQ. V lost 8 bases and J 4 bases, leaving 8 bases between the germline ends. This CDR3 has 11 amino acids.

Regarding this clone: The read ends 3 residues before the CDR3 terminus; that terminus is restored from the germline J gene. The gene calls are TRBV30 and TRBJ1-6; D remains unclear. Germline-derived CDR1 and CDR2 are GTSNPN and SVGIG (reference sequence). V shed 0 bases and J shed 6 bases, with 12 bases lying between them. The CDR3 is made up of 15 amino acids. This CDR3 is CAWSVRGTVNSPLHF. The sequenced CDR3 bases are TGTGCCTGGAGTGTACGGGGAACCGTTAATTCACCC. The whole variable domain, filled in from reference TRBV30 and TRBJ1-6, reads SQTIHQWPATLVQPVGSPLSLECTVEGTSNPNLYWYRQAAGRGLQLLFYSVGIGQISSEVPQNLSASRPQDRQFILSSKKLLLSDSGFYLCAWSVRGTVNSPLHFGNGTRLTVT.

This clone came up a few times. Read coverage stops 3 residues before the CDR3 terminus; the germline J gene supplies the remainder. The V gene is TRBV7-9, the J gene TRBJ1-2, with 7 positions matching TRBD1. Germline loops: CDR1 SEHNR, CDR2 FQNEAQ (reference sequence). The CDR3 contains 15 residues. V dropped 2 bases and J dropped 3; count of bases not matched to a gene: 6. This CDR3 reads CASSLPSDRDYGYTF. Incomplete CDR3 DNA: TGTGCCAGCAGCTTACCGAGCGACAGGGACTATGGC.

The table lists this clone with a few counts. The sequenced fragment ends 3 residues before the CDR3 boundary, so the rest is inferred from the germline J gene. The V gene is TRBV30, the J gene TRBJ2-7, with 12 nucleotides matching TRBD1. J lost 5 bases, V lost 7 bases, and 9 bases had no gene match. The V gene's germline CDR1 is GTSNPN and CDR2 SVGIG (reference sequence). The CDR3 consists of 14 residues. The CDR3: CALTPGQGAHEQYF. The CDR3 DNA, read in part, is TGTGCCTTGACTCCGGGACAGGGGGCCCACGAG.

This clone has only a few counts. The observed sequence ends 3 residues before the CDR3 terminus, with the missing tail filled in from the germline J gene. J is TRBJ2-1 and V is TRBV7-9; D possibly corresponds to TRBD1 (5 bases). Deletions cut 0 bases from V and 3 bases from J, with 9 bases between. CDR3 length: 15 amino acids. Germline V gives CDR1 SEHNR, CDR2 FQNEAQ (reference sequence). The CDR3 loop is CASSLAQGNYNEQFF. CDR3 DNA (partial): TGTGCCAGCAGCTTAGCGCAGGGAAACTACAATGAG.

In regard to this clone: Sequencing ends 3 residues short of the CDR3 end; the germline J gene provides the rest. The chain joins TRBV19 to TRBJ2-1, with a weak D call TRBD1 (7 bases). The ends were cut back, 0 bases at V and 2 bases at J, with 17 bases in the middle. The CDR3 consists of 18 residues. Germline V lookup: CDR1 LNHDA, CDR2 SQIVND (reference sequence). CDR3 amino acids: CASSIDLQGGATYNEQFF. The DNA read from the CDR3 is TGTGCCAGTAGTATAGATCTCCAGGGGGGCGCCACCTACAATGAG.

This clone was seen a few times. The sequenced fragment ends 3 residues before the CDR3 boundary, so the rest is inferred from the germline J gene. The chain recombines TRBV30 with TRBJ2-7; TRBD1 aligns across 10 bases. There are 14 residues in the CDR3. The V gene's germline CDR1 is GTSNPN and CDR2 SVGIG (reference sequence). The junction had 12 bases not matched to a gene; V was cut back by 7 bases and J by 6 bases. CDR3 amino acids: CAYRTTGGAGEQYF. The CDR3 DNA, read in part, is TGTGCCTACAGAACGACAGGGGGCGCGGGCGAG.

This clone was observed a few times. The CDR3 end is not reached by the read, which stops 3 residues before it; the germline J gene fills it in. The chain employs TRBV7-2 and TRBJ2-7; 10 bases are shared with TRBD2. In germline, CDR1 is SGHTA, CDR2 FQGNSA. V lost 0 bases to trimming and J lost 3 bases; unmatched junction nucleotides: 2. The CDR3 extends over 15 amino acids. Incomplete CDR3 DNA: TGTGCCAGCAGCTTAGCCCAGCGGGGGGGCTACGAG. It specifies CASSLAQRGGYE. The entire CDR3 sequence reads CASSLAQRGGYEQYF. Based on the CDR3 plus reference TRBV7-2 and TRBJ2-7, the full variable domain is GAGVSQSPSNKVTEKGKDVELRCDPISGHTALYWYRQSLGQGLEFLIYFQGNSAPDKSGLPSDRFSAERTGGSVSTLTIQRTQQEDSAVYLCASSLAQRGGYEQYFGPGTRLTVT.

For this clone: From the germline J gene comes the end of the CDR3, since the read stops 3 residues before it. The J gene is TRBJ2-7, the V gene TRBV30; 10 bases align to TRBD2. Germline V gene lookup returns CDR1 GTSNPN and CDR2 SVGIG (reference sequence). The CDR3 contains 15 residues. After removal of 4 bases from V and 4 bases from J, the junction contained 10 bases not matched to a gene. The CDR3: CAWTGLAGVPYEQYF. The sequenced part of the CDR3 DNA is TGTGCCTGGACCGGCCTAGCGGGGGTTCCATACGAG.

Notes on this clone: The read terminates 3 residues before the CDR3 end, so the remaining end is supplied by the germline J gene. The chain couples TRBV2 to TRBJ2-1, with 8 bases that match TRBD2. This CDR3 region has 13 residues. The V segment lost 8 bases and the J segment 4 bases; nucleotides outside the gene matches: 4. Germline CDR1 and CDR2: SNHLY and FYNNEI. The CDR3 here is CASGAGEYNEQFF. The sequenced CDR3 bases are TGTGCCAGCGGAGCGGGGGAATACAATGAG.

This clone was seen repeatedly, ten times or more. The missing CDR3 end, 3 residues past where the read stops, is filled in from the germline J gene. The J gene is TRBJ1-2, the V gene TRBV2, with D perhaps TRBD1 (5 bases). The V and J ends lost 2 bases and 5 bases respectively, with 9 bases between them. CDR1 is SNHLY, CDR2 FYNNEI, per germline. CDR3 length: 13 residues. Partial CDR3 DNA: TGTGCCAGCAGTGAAACACCAGGGTATGGC. Amino acid sequence: CASSETPGYG. The entire CDR3 sequence reads CASSETPGYGYTF. Looking up the rest from reference TRBV2 and TRBJ1-2 gives the full variable domain: EPEVTQTPSHQVTQMGQEVILRCVPISNHLYFYWYRQILGQKVEFLVSFYNNEISEKSEIFDDQFSVERPDGSNFTLKIRSTKLEDSAMYFCASSETPGYGYTFGSGTRLTVV.

This clone has at least ten counts. The read is 3 residues too short to cover the CDR3 end, so that end is filled in from the germline J gene. The chain recombines TRBV30 with TRBJ1-4; 7 nucleotides line up with TRBD1. V trimming: 2 bases; J trimming: 7 bases; junction bases outside the gene matches: 13. The CDR3 contains 16 residues. Looked up from germline, CDR1 is GTSNPN and CDR2 is SVGIG (reference sequence). CDR3 DNA, as far as it was read: TGTGCCTGGAGTTATCAAGGGACAGCCAGGGGTGAAAAA. It is translated as CAWSYQGTARGEK. The CDR3 in its entirety is CAWSYQGTARGEKLFF.

About this clone: The DNA ends 3 residues before the CDR3 does, and the rest of the CDR3 is filled in from the germline J gene. The chain combines TRBV11-3 with TRBJ2-1, with 10 bases fitting TRBD2. CDR1 is SGHNT, CDR2 YENEEA, per germline. V was pared by 5 bases and J by 4 bases, with 2 bases of the junction left unmatched. The CDR3 contains 14 residues. Partial CDR3 DNA: TGTGCCAGCAGCAGCGGGGGGGATTACAATGAG. This sequence encodes CASSSGGDYNE. The entire CDR3 is CASSSGGDYNEQFF.

As to this clone: The read terminates 3 residues ahead of where the CDR3 ends, so the germline J gene completes it. The gene calls are TRBV19 and TRBJ1-5, with no clear D. CDR1 and CDR2 from the germline V gene are LNHDA and SQIVND (reference sequence). V lost 3 bases to trimming and J lost 6 bases, with 15 bases between them. The CDR3 sequence is 15 residues long. CDR3: CASSIPGSSGQPQHF. The sequenced CDR3 bases are TGTGCCAGTAGTATCCCCGGATCGAGCGGTCAGCCC.

This clone was picked up many times. The missing CDR3 end, 3 residues past where the read stops, is filled in from the germline J gene. This chain connects TRBV19 to TRBJ1-2, with 7 bases aligning to TRBD1. The CDR3 is made up of 13 amino acids. J lost 2 bases, V lost 6 bases, and 3 bases had no gene match. Germline V lookup: CDR1 LNHDA, CDR2 SQIVND (reference sequence). The part of the CDR3 DNA that was read is TGTGCCAGTAGATCACAGGGGAACTATGGC. Translating gives CASRSQGNYG. The entire CDR3 reads CASRSQGNYGYTF.

This clone was observed many times. The CDR3 end lies 3 residues beyond the end of the read and is filled in from the germline J gene. The chain employs TRBV4-1 and TRBJ1-6, with 7 bases lining up with TRBD1. CDR3 length equals 14 residues. The V and J ends lost 4 bases and 5 bases, in that order; junction bases with no gene match: 2. Germline CDR1 is MGHRA and CDR2 is YSYEKL. CDR3 DNA, as far as it was read: TGCGCCAGCAGCCCCGACAGGGATAATTCACCC. This translates into CASSPDRDNSP. The whole CDR3 sequence is CASSPDRDNSPLHF.

Many counts were recorded for this clone. The read finishes 3 residues shy of the CDR3 end, and the germline J gene is used to complete it. The chain is built from TRBV7-2 and TRBJ1-1; maybe TRBD1 (5 bases). CDR1 and CDR2 from the germline V gene are SGHTA and FQGNSA. V was cut by 7 bases and J by 5 bases, with 14 bases left in between. This CDR3 spans 13 amino acids. CDR3: CASTPGGATEAFF. The DNA read from the CDR3 is TGTGCCAGCACCCCCGGGGGAGCGACTGAA.